These 11 T cell receptor beta chains were all obtained from the same sample, sequenced in a study of shared clonotypes between healthy human individuals. Data came from immunoSEQ multiplex PCR; TCRdb stores just in-frame clones and leaves some out. The sample records fewer than 200,000 clones, roughly 70% being singletons. Sequencing was done on a sample of memory CD4+ T cells sorted from blood. Subset noted: CD45RA-negative fraction. The receptors shown here come from a young man in good health.

The chain's CDR3 is CASSLDGLAGFNEQFF. CDR3 nucleotides: TGCGCCAGCAGCTTGGACGGACTAGCGGGATTCAATGAGCAGTTCTTC. This chain uses TRBV5-1 with TRBJ2-1; TRBD2 aligns across 12 bases. Germline V gene data show CDR1 as SGHRS and CDR2 as YFSETQ. The CDR3 is made up of 16 amino acids. Trimming cost V 0 bases and J 6 bases; bases outside gene matches: 4.

The chain is built from TRBV7-8 and TRBJ2-2; D is uncertain. The CDR3 has 14 residues. V lost 2 bases and J 6 bases, leaving 10 bases between the germline ends. The germline gives CDR1 SGHVS, CDR2 FQNEAQ. DNA of the CDR3: TGTGCCAGCAGCTTATCCGGAGAGGCCGGGGAGCTGTTTTTT. Protein sequence: CASSLSGEAGELFF.

The chain combines TRBV7-9 with TRBJ1-4; no definite D call. This CDR3 is 14 amino acids long. V gave up 3 bases and J gave up 4 bases, with 9 bases separating them. CDR1 is SEHNR, CDR2 FQNEAQ, per germline (reference sequence). The CDR3: CASSLEGVNEKLFF. In DNA, the CDR3 is TGTGCCAGCAGCTTGGAGGGCGTTAATGAAAAACTGTTTTTT.

As to this clone: This sample also contains other DNA sequences that code for the same CDR3. The chain combines TRBV7-2 with TRBJ2-2; TRBD2 agrees at 7 bases. The ends lost 1 base at V and 3 bases at J; junction bases unmatched: 2. The CDR3 has 15 amino acids. Germline CDR1 reads SGHTA; CDR2 reads FQGNSA. CDR3 loop: CASSLVAGDTGELFF. CDR3 bases: TGTGCCAGCAGCTTAGTGGCGGGGGACACCGGGGAGCTGTTTTTT.

V and J are TRBV5-6 and TRBJ2-3; D not resolved. V was clipped by 2 bases and J by 0 bases, with 10 bases between them. The germline V gene has CDR1 SGHDT and CDR2 YYEEEE. The CDR3 contains 15 residues. The chain's CDR3 is CASSFFRVSTDTQYF. CDR3 sequence (DNA): TGTGCCAGCAGCTTCTTTAGGGTTAGCACAGATACGCAGTATTTT.

This clone was seen a few times. The gene calls are TRBV6-5 and TRBJ2-1; 7 positions agree with TRBD2. The CDR3 is 12 residues long. CDR1 is MNHEY and CDR2 is SVGAGI in the germline V gene. Losses at the gene ends were 6 bases for V and 10 bases for J; bases not matched to a gene: 6. CDR3 nucleotide sequence: TGTGCCAGCAGGCGGGGGTCTCTCGAGCAGTTCTTC. Translating it yields CASRRGSLEQFF.

This clone was observed many times. The chain recombines TRBV20-1 with TRBJ1-2; D remains unclear. This CDR3 comprises 11 residues. Trimming shortened V by 4 bases and J by 1 base, and 4 bases separated the two germline ends. The germline V gene has CDR1 DFQATT and CDR2 SNEGSKA (reference sequence). The CDR3 is CSAIDNYGYTF. DNA for the CDR3: TGCAGTGCTATAGATAACTATGGCTACACCTTC.

The sample holds a few counts of this clone. The chain is built from TRBV9 and TRBJ2-3; D not resolved. Germline CDR1 reads SGDLS; CDR2 reads YYNGEE. The CDR3 is 13 amino acids. The V end lost 0 bases, the J end lost 4 bases, and 6 bases lay between the germline ends. The CDR3 sequence: CASSVAPPDTQYF. The DNA of the CDR3 is TGTGCCAGCAGCGTAGCTCCCCCAGATACGCAGTATTTT.

The chain joins TRBV6-6 to TRBJ1-2, with TRBD1 matching 8 bases. V lost 7 bases to trimming and J lost 4 bases; unmatched junction nucleotides: 8. The CDR3 loop spans 14 amino acids. Germline assignment: CDR1 MNHNY and CDR2 SVGAGI (reference sequence). The CDR3 sequence is CASTQGQAPYGYTF. The CDR3 nucleotides read TGTGCCAGCACACAGGGACAGGCGCCCTATGGCTACACCTTC.

V gene TRBV11-2 combines with J gene TRBJ2-7; maybe TRBD2 (6 bases). The V and J ends lost 3 bases and 5 bases respectively, with 11 bases between them. CDR3 length: 13 residues. Germline V lookup: CDR1 SGHAT, CDR2 FQNNGV. The CDR3 reads CASSLVAGNEQYF. CDR3 coding DNA: TGTGCCAGCAGCTTGGTCGCGGGAAACGAGCAGTACTTC.

This sequence joins TRBV7-2 and TRBJ2-7; D remains unclear. CDR1 and CDR2 (germline): SGHTA, FQGNSA. Trimming took off 8 bases at V and 1 base at J, with 0 bases between the two ends. The CDR3 is 9 amino acids. The CDR3, as DNA: TGTGCCAGCTCCTACGAGCAGTACTTC. Translation: CASSYEQYF.